This record covers a single T cell receptor (beta chain). Clones were read by immunoSEQ multiplex PCR, and TCRdb kept only the in-frame ones, dropping some. The sample carries 12,000 or so clones, 90% to 95% recorded once. The sample originates from a study of technical replicates of blood from a handful of donors. The specimen was PBMCs. This TCR was recovered from a human donor in good health.

The DNA of the CDR3 is TGTGCCAGCAGCTCACTGACCCGAGGGGGGGAGCTGTTTTTT. Residues: CASSSLTRGGELFF. The chain carries TRBV9 and TRBJ2-2; maybe TRBD2 (5 bases). This CDR3 has 14 amino acids. The germline V gene has CDR1 SGDLS and CDR2 YYNGEE. The ends were cut back, 4 bases at V and 8 bases at J, with 15 bases in the middle.